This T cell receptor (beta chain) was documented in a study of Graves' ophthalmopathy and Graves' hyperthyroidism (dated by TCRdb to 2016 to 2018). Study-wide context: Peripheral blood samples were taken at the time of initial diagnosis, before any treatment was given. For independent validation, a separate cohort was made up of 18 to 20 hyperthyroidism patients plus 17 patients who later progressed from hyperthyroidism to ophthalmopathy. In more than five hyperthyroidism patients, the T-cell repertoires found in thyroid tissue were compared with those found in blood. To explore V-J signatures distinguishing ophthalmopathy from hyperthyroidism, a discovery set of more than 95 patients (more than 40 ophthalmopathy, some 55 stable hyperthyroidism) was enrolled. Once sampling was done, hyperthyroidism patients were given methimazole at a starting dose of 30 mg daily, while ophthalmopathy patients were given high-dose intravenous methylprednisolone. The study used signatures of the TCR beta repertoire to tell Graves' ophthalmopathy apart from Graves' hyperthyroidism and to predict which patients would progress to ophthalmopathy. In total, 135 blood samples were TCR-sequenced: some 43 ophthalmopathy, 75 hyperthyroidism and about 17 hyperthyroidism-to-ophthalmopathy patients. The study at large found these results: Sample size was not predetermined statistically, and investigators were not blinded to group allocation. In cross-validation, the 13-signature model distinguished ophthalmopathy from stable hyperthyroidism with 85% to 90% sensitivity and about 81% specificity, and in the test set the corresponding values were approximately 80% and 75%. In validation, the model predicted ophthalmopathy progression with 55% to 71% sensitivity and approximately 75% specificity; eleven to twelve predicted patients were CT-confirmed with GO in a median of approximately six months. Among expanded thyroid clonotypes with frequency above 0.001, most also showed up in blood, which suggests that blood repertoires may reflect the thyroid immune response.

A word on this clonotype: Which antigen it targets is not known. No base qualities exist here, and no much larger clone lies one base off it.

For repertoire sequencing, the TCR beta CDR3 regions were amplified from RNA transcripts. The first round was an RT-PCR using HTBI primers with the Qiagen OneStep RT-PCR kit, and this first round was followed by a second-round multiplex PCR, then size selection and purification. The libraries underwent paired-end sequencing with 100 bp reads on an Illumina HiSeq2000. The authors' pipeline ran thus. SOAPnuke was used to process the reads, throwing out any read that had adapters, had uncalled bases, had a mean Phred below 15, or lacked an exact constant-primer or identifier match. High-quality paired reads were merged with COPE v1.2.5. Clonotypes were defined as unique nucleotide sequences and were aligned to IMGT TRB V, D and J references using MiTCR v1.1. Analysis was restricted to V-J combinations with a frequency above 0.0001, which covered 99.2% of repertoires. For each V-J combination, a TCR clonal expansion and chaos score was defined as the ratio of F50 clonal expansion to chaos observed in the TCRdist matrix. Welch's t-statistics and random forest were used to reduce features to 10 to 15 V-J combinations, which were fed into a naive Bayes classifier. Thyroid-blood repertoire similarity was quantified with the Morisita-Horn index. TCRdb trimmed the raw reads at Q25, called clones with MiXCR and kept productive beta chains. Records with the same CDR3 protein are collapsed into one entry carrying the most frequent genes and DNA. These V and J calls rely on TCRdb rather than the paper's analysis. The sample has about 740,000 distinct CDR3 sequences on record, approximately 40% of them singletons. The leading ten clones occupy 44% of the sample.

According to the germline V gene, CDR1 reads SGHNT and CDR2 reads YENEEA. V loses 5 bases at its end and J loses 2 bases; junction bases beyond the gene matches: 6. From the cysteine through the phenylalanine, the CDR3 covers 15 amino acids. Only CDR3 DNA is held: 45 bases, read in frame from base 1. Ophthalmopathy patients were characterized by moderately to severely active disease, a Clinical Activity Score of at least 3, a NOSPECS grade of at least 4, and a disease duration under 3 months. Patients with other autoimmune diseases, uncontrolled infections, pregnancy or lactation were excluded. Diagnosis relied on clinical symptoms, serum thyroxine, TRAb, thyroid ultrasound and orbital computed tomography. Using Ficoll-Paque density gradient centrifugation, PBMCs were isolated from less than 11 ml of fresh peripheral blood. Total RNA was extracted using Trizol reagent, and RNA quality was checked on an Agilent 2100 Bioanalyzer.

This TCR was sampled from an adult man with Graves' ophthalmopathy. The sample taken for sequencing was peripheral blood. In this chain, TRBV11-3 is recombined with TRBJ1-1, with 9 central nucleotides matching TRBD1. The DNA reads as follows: TGTGCCAGCAGCCTCGACAGGGGGAAAAACACTGAAGCTTTCTTT. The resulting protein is CASSLDRGKNTEAFF.